This T cell receptor (beta chain) came from a study of response to subunit inactivated influenza vaccine. The study, taken as a whole, reports: Each seasonal flu vaccination may recruit only limited new T cells, authors suggested.

About this clonotype: Its target is unknown.

Each CDR3 protein is one row after TCRdb ran MiXCR on the RT-PCR reads. The table includes about 800,000 distinct CDR3 sequences, 21% detected once. V was pared by 5 bases and J by 6 bases, with 5 bases between. CDR1 is LNHNV, CDR2 YYDKDF, per germline (reference sequence). This CDR3 spans 12 amino acids. The receptor was derived from a man between 50 and 59 years old who received an inactivated influenza vaccine. V gene TRBV15 combines with J gene TRBJ1-6; no definite D call. The sequencing here drew on PBMCs from blood, taken 4 to 6 days after vaccination. CDR3 region: CATSDFNSPLHF. CDR3 DNA sequence: TGTGCCACCAGCGATTTTAATTCACCCCTCCACTTT.